These 30 T cell receptor beta chains came from one sample sequenced in a study of Ad26.COV2.S vaccination and SARS-CoV-2 variants. Profiling relied on immunoSEQ multiplex PCR, and the TCRdb table lists in-frame clones only, not all of them. In the table there are about 480,000 clones, approximately 88% of which are singletons. As for treatment: 19 received Ad26.COV2.S at low or high dose, single or two shots; roughly 5 received placebo; per-sample allocation not given. Day 63 after the first injection of vaccine or placebo was the sampling time. The material sequenced was peripheral blood, taken in a trial of Ad26.COV2.S vaccine versus placebo. The receptors shown here come from a person between 18 and 60 years old who received the Ad26.COV2.S COVID-19 vaccine or a placebo.

Only a few counts were recorded for this clone. This chain links TRBV4-3 with TRBJ2-6, with 9 nucleotides matching TRBD1. V gave up 4 bases and J gave up 0 bases; unmatched junction bases: 10. Germline CDR1 and CDR2: LGHNA and YSLEER. CDR3 length: 19 residues. This chain's CDR3 is CASSPGQGDYRSGANVLTF. CDR3 coding DNA: TGCGCCAGCAGCCCGGGACAGGGAGATTACCGCTCTGGGGCCAACGTCCTGACTTTC.

The genes are TRBV5-1 and TRBJ2-1, with D possibly being TRBD1 or TRBD2 (6 bases each). Germline CDR1 and CDR2: SGHRS and YFSETQ. The V gene lost 5 bases and the J gene lost 8 bases, with 17 bases spanning the gap. This CDR3 region has 14 residues. DNA of the CDR3: TGCGCCAGCAGGGAGGGGGAAATTAGGGATGAGCAGTTCTTC. Protein product: CASREGEIRDEQFF.

This clone was seen a single time. The chain employs TRBV6-1 and TRBJ2-2; no definite D call. From germline, CDR1 is MNHNS and CDR2 SASEGT. The CDR3 sequence is 13 residues long. V was shortened by 3 bases and J by 9 bases, with 11 bases between the two germline ends. CDR3 sequence: CASSDAPERELFF. In DNA, the CDR3 is TGTGCCAGCAGTGACGCACCCGAGCGGGAGCTGTTTTTT.

This clone was seen only once. The chain uses TRBV20-1 and TRBJ2-1; D call uncertain. The CDR3 is made up of 11 amino acids. The V and J ends lost 5 bases and 4 bases respectively, with 6 bases between them. Per the germline V gene, CDR1 is DFQATT and CDR2 is SNEGSKA (reference sequence). CDR3 coding DNA: TGCAGTGCTCCTGATTACAATGAGCAGTTCTTC. Its translation is CSAPDYNEQFF.

The V call is TRBV5-1, the J call TRBJ2-7; D is uncertain. V gave up 9 bases and J gave up 2 bases, with 21 bases separating them. This CDR3 is 15 amino acids long. Germline lookup yields CDR1 SGHRS and CDR2 YFSETQ. DNA for the CDR3: TGCGCCACCTCGCCCCAAGACGGAGCAACCTACGAGCAGTACTTC. As protein: CATSPQDGATYEQYF. Drawing the rest from reference TRBV5-1 and TRBJ2-7, the complete variable domain is KAGVTQTPRYLIKTRGQQVTLSCSPISGHRSVSWYQQTPGQGLQFLFEYFSETQRNKGNFPGRFSGRQFSNSRSEMNVSTLELGDSALYLCATSPQDGATYEQYFGPGTRLTVT.

Of note for this clone: One end of the junction is discordant with germline, which a read error may explain. The chain uses TRBV14 and TRBJ1-1, with D maybe TRBD1 (6 bases). The CDR3 spans 15 residues. Germline CDR1 SGHDN, CDR2 FVKESK. The CDR3 DNA reads TGTGCCAGCAGCAAAGAACAGGGAGTATACACTGAAGCTTTCTTT. Translated, it gives CASSKEQGVYTEAFF.

This clone appeared once. The gene calls are TRBV5-6 and TRBJ2-7; D gene ambiguous. The V end was cut by 2 bases, the J end by 5 bases, with 11 bases between. The germline gives CDR1 SGHDT, CDR2 YYEEEE. The CDR3 consists of 13 residues. This CDR3 is CASSFLEVDEQYF. For the CDR3, the DNA is TGTGCCAGCAGCTTTTTAGAGGTTGACGAGCAGTACTTC.

This clone was seen a few times. The chain links TRBV23-1 to TRBJ2-2; D unresolved. TRBV23-1 is classed as an ORF, of uncertain function. CDR3 size: 12 residues. V gave up 6 bases and J gave up 8 bases, with 10 bases separating them. CDR3 DNA: TGCGCCAGCAGCGATCATTCGGGGGAGCTGTTTTTT. Translating gives CASSDHSGELFF.

The chain couples TRBV20-1 to TRBJ1-1, with unresolved D. This CDR3 spans 11 amino acids. The germline V gene has CDR1 DFQATT and CDR2 SNEGSKA (reference sequence). Trimming took 3 bases from V and 6 from J, leaving 8 bases between them. CDR3 protein: CSARDFPEAFF. The DNA of the CDR3 is TGCAGTGCTAGGGATTTTCCTGAAGCTTTCTTT.

The chain combines TRBV19 with TRBJ1-1; D not resolved. The germline gives CDR1 LNHDA, CDR2 SQIVND (reference sequence). Trimming took 2 bases from V and 4 from J, leaving 8 bases between them. This CDR3 spans 13 amino acids. CDR3 protein: CASSIRLRTEAFF. In DNA form, the CDR3 reads TGTGCCAGTAGTATACGGCTGCGCACTGAAGCTTTCTTT.

This clone has just one count. The CDR3 DNA follows: TGTGCCAGCAGCCAAGATATAGGACAGGGCTTGTGGACTGAAGCTTTCTTT. It is translated as CASSQDIGQGLWTEAFF. This chain uses TRBV3-1 (or the pseudogene TRBV3-2) with TRBJ1-1; 8 nucleotides match TRBD1. This CDR3 contains 17 residues. Germline V CDR1 and CDR2: LGHDT, YNNKEL (reference sequence). J was trimmed by 5 bases and V by 0 bases; bases with no gene match: 11.

This clone has just a few counts. The chain is built from TRBV19 and TRBJ1-1; D may be TRBD1 (5 bases). Trimming cost V 5 bases and J 1 base, with 14 bases left between them. The CDR3 totals 15 residues. From germline, CDR1 is LNHDA and CDR2 SQIVND (reference sequence). This CDR3 reads CASSGWDQENTEAFF. In nucleotides, the CDR3 is TGTGCCAGTAGTGGATGGGACCAGGAGAACACTGAAGCTTTCTTT.

The chain joins TRBV11-3 to TRBJ2-1; D unresolved. V was cut by 6 bases and J by 1 base, with 13 bases left in between. Germline CDR1 reads SGHNT; CDR2 reads YENEEA. This CDR3 contains 15 residues. The CDR3 nucleotides are TGTGCCAGCAGTCCTTCCCCTCTGTCCTACAATGAGCAGTTCTTC. Translated: CASSPSPLSYNEQFF.

This rearrangement joins TRBV9 to TRBJ1-3; 9 bases agree with TRBD1. The germline CDR1 and CDR2 sequences are SGDLS and YYNGEE. With 4 bases clipped from V and 8 bases from J, the junction kept 7 bases outside the gene matches. The CDR3 runs 14 residues. The DNA of the CDR3 is TGTGCCAGCAGCAAACAGGGGGCCTTGGACACCATATATTTT. Protein sequence: CASSKQGALDTIYF.

This chain joins TRBV6-4 and TRBJ2-3; 9 positions agree with TRBD2. The trim removed 4 bases at V and 1 base at J, leaving 3 bases unmatched. This CDR3 spans 15 amino acids. Germline CDR1 and CDR2: MRHNA and SNTAGT. As DNA, the CDR3 is TGTGCCAGCAGTGTCCTAGCGGGACGCACAGATACGCAGTATTTT. Translation gives CASSVLAGRTDTQYF.

The rearrangement joins TRBV6-5 to TRBJ2-7; no definite D call. CDR1 is MNHEY and CDR2 is SVGAGI in the germline V gene. The CDR3 contains 13 residues. Trimming removed 7 bases at V and 4 bases at J, with 14 bases between. The CDR3 region is CASKLGSLYEQYF. The CDR3 nucleotides are TGTGCCAGCAAATTGGGAAGCCTTTACGAGCAGTACTTC.

This chain links TRBV6-5 with TRBJ2-1; TRBD2 matches 8 bases. Germline values: CDR1 MNHEY, CDR2 SVGAGI. The CDR3 is 15 amino acids. After removal of 7 bases from V and 4 bases from J, the junction contained 9 bases not matched to a gene. The CDR3 loop is CASTPTSGRYNEQFF. CDR3 DNA: TGTGCCAGCACCCCCACTAGCGGAAGATACAATGAGCAGTTCTTC.

Concerning this clone: A read error may produce the germline difference seen at one junction end. This chain links TRBV4-2 with TRBJ2-1, with 11 nucleotides matching TRBD2. The germline CDR1 and CDR2 sequences are LGHNA and YNFKEQ. There are 16 residues in the CDR3. This CDR3 reads CASSPQRTSGSNAQFF. In DNA form, the CDR3 reads TGTGCCAGCAGCCCTCAACGGACTAGCGGGTCGAATGCGCAGTTCTTC.

The chain carries TRBV5-1 and TRBJ1-2, with a tentative D call TRBD1 (5 bases). Germline V gene lookup returns CDR1 SGHRS and CDR2 YFSETQ. The CDR3 has 17 amino acids. Deletions cut 4 bases from V and 4 bases from J, with 23 bases between. CDR3 coding DNA: TGCGCCAGCAGCCCGACCCCACAGGCACCGGGGAGCTATGGCTACACCTTC. Translating gives CASSPTPQAPGSYGYTF. Drawing the rest from reference TRBV5-1 and TRBJ1-2, the complete variable domain is KAGVTQTPRYLIKTRGQQVTLSCSPISGHRSVSWYQQTPGQGLQFLFEYFSETQRNKGNFPGRFSGRQFSNSRSEMNVSTLELGDSALYLCASSPTPQAPGSYGYTFGSGTRLTVV.

The chain has TRBV28 and TRBJ2-7; D call uncertain. V was shortened by 7 bases and J by 9 bases, with 19 bases between the two germline ends. CDR1 is MDHEN and CDR2 is SYDVKM in the germline V gene. The CDR3 sequence is 13 residues long. The CDR3 spells CASNPDGSTRQYF. The CDR3 bases are TGTGCCAGCAACCCGGACGGATCTACGAGGCAGTACTTC.

The chain combines TRBV7-9 with TRBJ2-6, with 9 bases fitting TRBD1. Germline values: CDR1 SEHNR, CDR2 FQNEAQ (reference sequence). This CDR3 is 18 amino acids long. Unmatched junction bases numbered 9, after V lost 5 bases and J lost 1 base. CDR3 in amino acids: CASSIRRDRVSGANVLTF. In DNA, the CDR3 is TGTGCCAGCAGCATTAGAAGGGACAGGGTTTCTGGGGCCAACGTCCTGACTTTC.

The chain carries TRBV19 and TRBJ2-5, with 8 nucleotides matching TRBD2. Trimming at V came to 9 bases and at J to 4 bases, leaving 19 bases not matched to a gene. The germline V gene has CDR1 LNHDA and CDR2 SQIVND (reference sequence). The CDR3 has 17 residues. The CDR3 sequence: CASSKLSHGRARETQYF. The DNA of the CDR3 is TGTGCCAGCTCCAAGCTATCTCACGGGAGGGCCCGAGAGACCCAGTACTTC.

With respect to this clone: One end of the junction is discordant with germline, which a read error may explain. The chain carries TRBV7-7 and TRBJ2-1, with TRBD2 identical over 10 bases. Germline loops: CDR1 SSHAT, CDR2 FNYEAQ (reference sequence). The CDR3 is made up of 13 amino acids. CDR3 nucleotide sequence: TGTGCTAGCAGCCTAGCGGGAGTCGATGAGCAGTTCTTC. Its protein product is CASSLAGVDEQFF.

This clone appeared a single time. The rearrangement uses TRBV9 and TRBJ2-3; D ambiguous. The V and J ends lost 3 bases and 0 bases respectively, with 5 bases between them. The CDR3 contains 13 residues. Germline V gives CDR1 SGDLS, CDR2 YYNGEE. CDR3 amino acids: CASSGSSTDTQYF. The CDR3, as DNA: TGTGCCAGCAGCGGGTCTAGCACAGATACGCAGTATTTT.

The V gene is TRBV5-4, the J gene TRBJ1-2; TRBD1 aligns across 7 bases. This CDR3 comprises 15 residues. V lost 4 bases and J lost 0; bases outside the gene matches: 6. Germline lookup yields CDR1 SGHNT and CDR2 YYREEE (reference sequence). The CDR3 DNA reads TGTGCCAGCAGCCTCCGGGACAGAGCTAACTATGGCTACACCTTC. Residues: CASSLRDRANYGYTF.

This chain links TRBV5-1 with TRBJ2-1, with 8 bases identical to TRBD1. The CDR3 has 16 residues. After removal of 4 bases from V and 6 bases from J, the junction contained 12 bases not matched to a gene. Germline CDR1 is SGHRS and CDR2 is YFSETQ. CDR3 protein: CASSLGSGGFGNEQFF. The CDR3 region has the DNA TGCGCCAGCAGCCTGGGGTCAGGGGGCTTTGGCAATGAGCAGTTCTTC.

The chain combines TRBV4-1 with TRBJ1-5; D is unresolved. Trimming removed 0 bases at V and 3 bases at J, with 12 bases between. This CDR3 has 16 amino acids. Germline CDR1 is MGHRA and CDR2 is YSYEKL. CDR3 loop: CASSQDPGGSNQPQHF. In nucleotides, the CDR3 is TGCGCCAGCAGCCAAGATCCGGGTGGGTCCAATCAGCCCCAGCATTTT.

The chain combines TRBV15 with TRBJ1-5, with a possible D match to TRBD1 (6 bases). The CDR3 contains 15 residues. V was trimmed by 8 bases and J by 3 bases, leaving 17 bases between them. The germline gives CDR1 LNHNV, CDR2 YYDKDF (reference sequence). This chain's CDR3 is CATSRWGQFNQPQHF. The CDR3 DNA reads TGTGCCACCTCCCGGTGGGGACAATTCAATCAGCCCCAGCATTTT.

This clone was recorded once. Within the sample, other DNA sequences also encode this same CDR3. This rearrangement joins TRBV4-2 to TRBJ2-3; D is perhaps TRBD2 (6 bases). Germline CDR1 reads LGHNA; CDR2 reads YNFKEQ. Trimming shortened V by 0 bases and J by 2 bases, and 9 bases separated the two germline ends. The CDR3 runs to 15 residues. The chain's CDR3 is CASSQEGGSTDTQYF. DNA for the CDR3: TGTGCCAGCAGCCAAGAGGGAGGCTCCACAGATACGCAGTATTTT.

The chain links TRBV11-2 to TRBJ2-7; 8 bases align to TRBD2. V lost 5 bases, J lost 1 base, and 10 bases stayed unmatched. Germline V CDR1 and CDR2: SGHAT, FQNNGV. The CDR3 runs to 16 residues. The CDR3 region has the DNA TGTGCCAGCAGCCGTACCTGGACTAGCAGTTCCTACGAGCAGTACTTC. Its protein product is CASSRTWTSSSYEQYF.